This section outlines one T cell receptor (beta chain) sequence together with its context. Methods used by the authors: Estimation of nucleated cell counts was performed using reference gene primer amplification. Sequencing used immunoSEQ multiplex PCR; TCRdb keeps in-frame clones, though not all of them. That table is the source of V, J and clone size, and D and trimming were worked out from the DNA. The table records about 440,000 clones, 85% to 90% of them present only once. The CDR3 spans 15 residues. The trim removed 4 bases at V and 4 bases at J, leaving 6 bases unmatched. Germline CDR1 and CDR2: SGHDT and YYEEEE. The data were obtained in a study of blood T cell repertoires in COVID-19. Turning to the study itself: Researchers got acute and convalescent COVID-19 samples from the United States, Italy and Spain. T cells, B-cell-depleted T cells, or PBMCs supplied cDNA or gDNA.

This clonotype was sampled from a young woman with acute or convalescent COVID-19. Input material: peripheral blood. This chain joins TRBV5-6 and TRBJ1-4, with 8 nucleotides matching TRBD1. Here the CDR3 DNA reads TGTGCCAGCAGCGGAGCAGGGGGCAGTAATGAAAAACTGTTTTTT. It translates to CASSGAGGSNEKLFF. Variable domain in full (rest from reference TRBV5-6 and TRBJ1-4): DAGVTQSPTHLIKTRGQQVTLRCSPKSGHDTVSWYQQALGQGPQFIFQYYEEEERQRGNFPDRFSGHQFPNYSSELNVNALLLGDSALYLCASSGAGGSNEKLFFGSGTQLSVL.